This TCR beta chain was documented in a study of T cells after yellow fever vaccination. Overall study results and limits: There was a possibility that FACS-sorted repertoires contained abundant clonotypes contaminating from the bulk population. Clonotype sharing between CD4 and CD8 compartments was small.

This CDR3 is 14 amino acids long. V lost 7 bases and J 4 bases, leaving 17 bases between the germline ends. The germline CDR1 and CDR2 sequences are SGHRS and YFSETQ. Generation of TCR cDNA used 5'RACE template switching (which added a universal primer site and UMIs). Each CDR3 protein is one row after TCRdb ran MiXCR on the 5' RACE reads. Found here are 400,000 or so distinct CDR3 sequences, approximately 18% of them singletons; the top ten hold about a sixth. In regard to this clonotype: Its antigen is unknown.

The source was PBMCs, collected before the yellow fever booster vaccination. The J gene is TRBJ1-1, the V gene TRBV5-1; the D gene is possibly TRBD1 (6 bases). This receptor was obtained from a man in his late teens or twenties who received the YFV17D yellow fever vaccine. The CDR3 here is CASGADRSGTEAFF. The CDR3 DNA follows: TGCGCCAGCGGGGCGGACAGATCGGGCACTGAAGCTTTCTTT.